This T cell receptor (beta chain) was retrieved from a study of cytomegalovirus exposure and HLA in healthy donors. Notes on the study in general: Within a later analysis, the majority of CMV-associated TCR beta chains appeared HLA-restricted. The HLA-A and HLA-B alleles of most subjects were reportedly predicted accurately from TCR beta sequences.

This clone has just a few counts. The antigen is undetermined. Other DNA variants within this sample encode the same CDR3. Primers included in the PCR were 60 Vbeta and 13 Jbeta primers. Sequencing used immunoSEQ multiplex PCR; TCRdb keeps in-frame clones, though not all of them. Counted here are around 150,000 clones, around 65% occurring once; the ten biggest clones make up about 3%. Germline V gene data show CDR1 as LNHNV and CDR2 as YYDKDF (reference sequence). J was trimmed by 7 bases and V by 0 bases; bases with no gene match: 10. CDR3 length: 18 residues. This clonotype was sampled from a woman aged 25 to 39 in good health and CMV-seropositive. Sequencing input: PBMCs. The chain uses TRBV15 and TRBJ2-7, with TRBD2 matching over 15 bases. The DNA of the CDR3 is TGTGCCACCAGCAGAGATCCCCGGGGACTAGCGGGAGGCTATGAGCAGTACTTC. Its translation: CATSRDPRGLAGGYEQYF.